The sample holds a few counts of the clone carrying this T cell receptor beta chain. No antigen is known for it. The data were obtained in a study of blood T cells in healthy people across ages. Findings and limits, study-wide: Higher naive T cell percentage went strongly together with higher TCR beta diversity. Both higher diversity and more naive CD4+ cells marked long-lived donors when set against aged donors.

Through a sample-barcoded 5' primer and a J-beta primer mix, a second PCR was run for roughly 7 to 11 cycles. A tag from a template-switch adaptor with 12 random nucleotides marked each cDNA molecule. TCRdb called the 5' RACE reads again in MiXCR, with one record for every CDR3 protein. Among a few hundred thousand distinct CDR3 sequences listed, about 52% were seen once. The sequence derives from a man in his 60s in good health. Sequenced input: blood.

The CDR3 sequence: CASSPGAANNEQFF. The DNA of the CDR3 is TGTGCCAGCAGCCCGGGGGCGGCTAACAATGAGCAGTTCTTC. This chain connects TRBV7-6 to TRBJ2-1; the D call may be TRBD1 or TRBD2 (6 bases each). The V gene's germline CDR1 is SGHVS and CDR2 FNYEAQ. The CDR3 contains 14 residues. V was cut by 5 bases and J by 5 bases, with 13 bases left in between. Drawing the rest from reference TRBV7-6 and TRBJ2-1, the complete variable domain is GAGVSQSPRYKVTKRGQDVALRCDPISGHVSLYWYRQALGQGPEFLTYFNYEAQQDKSGLPNDRFSAERPEGSISTLTIQRTEQRDSAMYRCASSPGAANNEQFFGPGTRLTVL.